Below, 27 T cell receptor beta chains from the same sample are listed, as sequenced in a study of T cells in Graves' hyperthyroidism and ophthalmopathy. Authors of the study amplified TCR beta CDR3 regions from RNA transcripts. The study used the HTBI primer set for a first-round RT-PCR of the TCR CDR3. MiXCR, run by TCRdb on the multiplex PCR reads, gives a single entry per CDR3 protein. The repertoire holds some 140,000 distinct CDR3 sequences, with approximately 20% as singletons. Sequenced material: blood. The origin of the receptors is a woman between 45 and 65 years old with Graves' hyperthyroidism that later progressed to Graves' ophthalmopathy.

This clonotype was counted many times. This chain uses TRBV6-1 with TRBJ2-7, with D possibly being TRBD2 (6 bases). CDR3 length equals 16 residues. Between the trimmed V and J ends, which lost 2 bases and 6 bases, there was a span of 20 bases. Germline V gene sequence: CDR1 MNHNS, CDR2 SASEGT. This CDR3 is CASSEFGGGGFREQYF. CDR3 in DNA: TGTGCCAGCAGTGAATTCGGGGGAGGAGGTTTTCGCGAGCAGTACTTC.

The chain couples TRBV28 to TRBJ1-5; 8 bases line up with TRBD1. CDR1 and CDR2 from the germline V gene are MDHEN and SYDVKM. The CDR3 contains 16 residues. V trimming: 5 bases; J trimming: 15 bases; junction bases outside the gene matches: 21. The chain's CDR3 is CASSLGYEGQEYSPHF. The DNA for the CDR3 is TGTGCCAGCAGTCTGGGCTACGAGGGACAGGAGTACTCTCCGCATTTT.

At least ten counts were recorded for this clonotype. Here the CDR3 DNA reads TGTGCCAGCAGCTCCCGTCCGGGACAGGGGCCCTGGGAGACCCAGTACTTC. This codes for CASSSRPGQGPWETQYF. The chain carries TRBV27 and TRBJ2-5; TRBD1 agrees at 10 bases. The CDR3 loop spans 17 amino acids. CDR1 is MNHEY and CDR2 is SMNVEV in the germline V gene (reference sequence). With V trimmed by 6 bases and J by 5 bases, 15 bases remained unmatched.

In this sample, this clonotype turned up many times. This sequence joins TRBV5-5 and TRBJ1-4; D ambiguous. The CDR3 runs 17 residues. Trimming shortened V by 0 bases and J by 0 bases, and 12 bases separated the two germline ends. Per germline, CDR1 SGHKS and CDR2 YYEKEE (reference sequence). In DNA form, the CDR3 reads TGTGCCAGCAGCTTGGAGCGCCCCCGCACAACTAATGAAAAACTGTTTTTT. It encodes CASSLERPRTTNEKLFF.

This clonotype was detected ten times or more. CDR3 residues: CASSLGGQSSYEQYF. DNA of the CDR3: TGTGCCAGCAGCTTAGGTGGACAAAGCTCCTACGAGCAGTACTTC. This sequence joins TRBV11-3 and TRBJ2-7, with D possibly matching TRBD1 (5 bases). V lost 1 base and J lost 0, with 10 bases in between. The CDR3 is 15 amino acids. Germline V gene data show CDR1 as SGHNT and CDR2 as YENEEA.

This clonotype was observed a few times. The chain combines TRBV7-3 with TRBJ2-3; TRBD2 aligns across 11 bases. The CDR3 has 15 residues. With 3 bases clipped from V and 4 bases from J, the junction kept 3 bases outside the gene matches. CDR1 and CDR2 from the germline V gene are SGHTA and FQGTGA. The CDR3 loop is CASSLTSGNADTQYF. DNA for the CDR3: TGTGCCAGCAGCTTGACTAGCGGGAACGCAGATACGCAGTATTTT.

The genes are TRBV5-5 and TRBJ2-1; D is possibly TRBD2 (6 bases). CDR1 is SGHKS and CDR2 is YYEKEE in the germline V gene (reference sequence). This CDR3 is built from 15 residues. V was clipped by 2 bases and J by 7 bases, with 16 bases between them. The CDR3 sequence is CASSLEPGERNEQFF. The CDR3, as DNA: TGTGCCAGCAGCTTAGAACCGGGGGAGAGGAATGAGCAGTTCTTC.

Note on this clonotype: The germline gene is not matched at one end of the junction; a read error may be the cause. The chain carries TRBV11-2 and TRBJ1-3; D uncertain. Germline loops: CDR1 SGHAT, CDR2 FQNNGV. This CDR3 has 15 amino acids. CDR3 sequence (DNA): TGTGCCAGCAGCCCTCCGGGCGCGTCTGGAAACACCGTATATTTT. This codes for CASSPPGASGNTVYF.

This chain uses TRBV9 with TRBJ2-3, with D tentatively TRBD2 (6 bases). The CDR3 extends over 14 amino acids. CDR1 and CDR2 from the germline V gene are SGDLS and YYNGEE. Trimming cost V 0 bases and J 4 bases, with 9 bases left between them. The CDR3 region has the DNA TGTGCCAGCAGCGTAGAGGGAGGCCCAGATACGCAGTATTTT. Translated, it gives CASSVEGGPDTQYF.

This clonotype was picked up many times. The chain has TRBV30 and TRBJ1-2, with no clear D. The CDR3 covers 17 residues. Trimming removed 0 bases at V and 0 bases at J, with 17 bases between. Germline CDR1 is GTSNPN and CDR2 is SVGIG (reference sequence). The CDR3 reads CAWSVRGRSSSNYGYTF. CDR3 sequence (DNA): TGTGCCTGGAGTGTACGAGGAAGGTCTTCCTCTAACTATGGCTACACCTTC.

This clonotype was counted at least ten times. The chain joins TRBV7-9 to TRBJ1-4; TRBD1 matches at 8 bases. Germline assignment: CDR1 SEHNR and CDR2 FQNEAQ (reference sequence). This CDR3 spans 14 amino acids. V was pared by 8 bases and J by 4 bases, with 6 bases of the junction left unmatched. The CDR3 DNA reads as TGTGCCAGCCGGACAGGGACGATTAATGAAAAACTGTTTTTT. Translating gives CASRTGTINEKLFF.

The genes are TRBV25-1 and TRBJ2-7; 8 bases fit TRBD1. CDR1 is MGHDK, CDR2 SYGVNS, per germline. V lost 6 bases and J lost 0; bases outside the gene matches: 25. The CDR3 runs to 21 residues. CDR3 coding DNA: TGTGCCAGCAGGGGCCGGAGGTCACAGGGGGACGATTGGGCGAACTCCTACGAGCAGTACTTC. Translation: CASRGRRSQGDDWANSYEQYF.

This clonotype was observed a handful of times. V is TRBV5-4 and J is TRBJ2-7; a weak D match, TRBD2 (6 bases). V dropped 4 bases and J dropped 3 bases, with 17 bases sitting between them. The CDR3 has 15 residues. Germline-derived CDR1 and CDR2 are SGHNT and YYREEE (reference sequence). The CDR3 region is CASSRDSGGDYEQYF. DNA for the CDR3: TGTGCCAGCAGCCGAGATAGCGGAGGCGACTACGAGCAGTACTTC.

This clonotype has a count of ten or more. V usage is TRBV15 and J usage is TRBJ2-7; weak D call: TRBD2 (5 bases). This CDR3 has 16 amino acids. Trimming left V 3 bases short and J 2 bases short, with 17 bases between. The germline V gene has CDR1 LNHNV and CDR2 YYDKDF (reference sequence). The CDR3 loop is CATSSFAGSSTYEQYF. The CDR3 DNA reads TGTGCCACCAGCAGCTTCGCGGGTTCGAGTACCTACGAGCAGTACTTC.

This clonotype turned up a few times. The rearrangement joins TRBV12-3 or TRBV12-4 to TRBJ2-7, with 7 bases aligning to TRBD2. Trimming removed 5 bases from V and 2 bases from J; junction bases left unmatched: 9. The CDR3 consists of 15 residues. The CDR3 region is CASSPSLLAAYEQYF. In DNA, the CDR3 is TGTGCCAGCAGTCCAAGTCTTCTAGCGGCCTACGAGCAGTACTTC.

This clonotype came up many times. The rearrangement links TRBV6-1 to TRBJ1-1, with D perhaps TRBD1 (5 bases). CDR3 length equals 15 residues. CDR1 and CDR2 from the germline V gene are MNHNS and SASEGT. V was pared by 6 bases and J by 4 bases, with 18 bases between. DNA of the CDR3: TGTGCCAGCAGAACACAGGACAATTTTGGCACTGAAGCTTTCTTT. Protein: CASRTQDNFGTEAFF.

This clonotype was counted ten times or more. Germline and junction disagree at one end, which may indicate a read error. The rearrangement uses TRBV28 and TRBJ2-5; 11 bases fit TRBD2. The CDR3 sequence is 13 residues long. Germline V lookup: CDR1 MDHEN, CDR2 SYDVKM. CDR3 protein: CAGRTSGQETQYF. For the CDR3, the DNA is TGTGCCGGCAGGACTAGCGGGCAAGAGACCCAGTACTTC.

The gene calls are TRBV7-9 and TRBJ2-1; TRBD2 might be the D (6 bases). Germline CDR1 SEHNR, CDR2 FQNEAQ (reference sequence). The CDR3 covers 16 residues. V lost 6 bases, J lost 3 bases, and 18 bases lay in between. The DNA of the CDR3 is TGTGCCAGCAGATTTCCCACCGGGAGCCGCTACAATGAGCAGTTCTTC. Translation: CASRFPTGSRYNEQFF. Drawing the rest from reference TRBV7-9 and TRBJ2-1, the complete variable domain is DTGVSQNPRHKITKRGQNVTFRCDPISEHNRLYWYRQTLGQGPEFLTYFQNEAQLEKSRLLSDRFSAERPKGSFSTLEIQRTEQGDSAMYLCASRFPTGSRYNEQFFGPGTRLTVL.

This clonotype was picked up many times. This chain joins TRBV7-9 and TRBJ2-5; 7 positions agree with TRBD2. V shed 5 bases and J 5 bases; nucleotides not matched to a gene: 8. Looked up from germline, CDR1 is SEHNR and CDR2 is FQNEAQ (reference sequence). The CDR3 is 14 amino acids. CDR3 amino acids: CASSPNVGGETQYF. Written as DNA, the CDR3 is TGTGCCAGCAGCCCCAACGTGGGGGGGGAGACCCAGTACTTC.

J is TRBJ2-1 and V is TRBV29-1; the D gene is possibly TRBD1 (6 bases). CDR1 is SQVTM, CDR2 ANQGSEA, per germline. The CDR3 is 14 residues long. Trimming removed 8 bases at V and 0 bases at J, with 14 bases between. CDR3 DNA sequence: TGCAGCCTTTGTACACAGGGCTCCTACAATGAGCAGTTCTTC. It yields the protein CSLCTQGSYNEQFF.

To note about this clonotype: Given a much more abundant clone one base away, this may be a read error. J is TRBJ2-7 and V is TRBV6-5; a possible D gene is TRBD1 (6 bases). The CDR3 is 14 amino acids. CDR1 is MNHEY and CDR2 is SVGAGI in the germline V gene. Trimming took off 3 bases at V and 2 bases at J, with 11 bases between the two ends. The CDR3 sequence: CASSYRTEPYEQYF. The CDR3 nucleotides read TGTGCCAGCAGTTATCGGACAGAGCCCTACGAGCAGTACTTC.

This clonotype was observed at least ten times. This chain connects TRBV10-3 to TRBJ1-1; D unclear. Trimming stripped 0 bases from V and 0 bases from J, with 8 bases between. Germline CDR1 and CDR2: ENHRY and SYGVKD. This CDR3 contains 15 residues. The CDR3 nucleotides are TGTGCCATCAGTGAGTCCCAGGACCTGAACACTGAAGCTTTCTTT. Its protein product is CAISESQDLNTEAFF.

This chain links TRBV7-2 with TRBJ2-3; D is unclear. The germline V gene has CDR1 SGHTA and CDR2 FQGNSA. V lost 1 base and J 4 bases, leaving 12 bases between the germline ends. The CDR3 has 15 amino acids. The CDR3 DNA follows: TGTGCCAGCAGCTTAGTAGGAAGATCGGCAGATACGCAGTATTTT. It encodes CASSLVGRSADTQYF.

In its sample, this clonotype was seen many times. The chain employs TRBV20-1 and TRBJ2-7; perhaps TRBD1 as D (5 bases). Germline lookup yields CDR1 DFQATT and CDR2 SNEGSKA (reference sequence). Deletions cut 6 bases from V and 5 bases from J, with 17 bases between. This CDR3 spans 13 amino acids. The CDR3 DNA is TGCAGTGCGGGCTGGGGCGATTATGACGAGCAGTACTTC. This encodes CSAGWGDYDEQYF.

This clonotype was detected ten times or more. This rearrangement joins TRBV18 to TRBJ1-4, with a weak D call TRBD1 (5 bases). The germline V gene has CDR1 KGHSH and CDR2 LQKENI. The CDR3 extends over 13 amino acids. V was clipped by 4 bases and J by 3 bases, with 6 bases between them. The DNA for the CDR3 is TGTGCCAGCTCACGACAGTCTAATGAAAAACTGTTTTTT. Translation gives CASSRQSNEKLFF. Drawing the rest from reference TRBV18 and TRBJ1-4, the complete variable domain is NAGVMQNPRHLVRRRGQEARLRCSPMKGHSHVYWYRQLPEEGLKFMVYLQKENIIDESGMPKERFSAEFPKEGPSILRIQQVVRGDSAAYFCASSRQSNEKLFFGSGTQLSVL.

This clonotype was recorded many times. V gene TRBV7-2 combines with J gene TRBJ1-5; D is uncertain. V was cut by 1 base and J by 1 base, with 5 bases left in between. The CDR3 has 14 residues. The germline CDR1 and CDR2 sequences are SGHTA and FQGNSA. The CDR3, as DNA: TGTGCCAGCAGCTTAGATGGAAGCAATCAGCCCCAGCATTTT. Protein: CASSLDGSNQPQHF.

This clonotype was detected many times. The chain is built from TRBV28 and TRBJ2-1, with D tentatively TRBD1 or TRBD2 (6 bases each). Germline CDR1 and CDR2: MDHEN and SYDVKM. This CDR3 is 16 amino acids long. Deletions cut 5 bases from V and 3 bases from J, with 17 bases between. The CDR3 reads CASSPGGRGNYNEQFF. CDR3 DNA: TGTGCCAGCAGTCCCGGGGGCAGGGGAAACTACAATGAGCAGTTCTTC.